This T cell receptor beta chain was sequenced in a study of blood T cell repertoires in COVID-19. Study overall: Samples of COVID-19 (acute and convalescent) were obtained from the United States, Italy and Spain. The cDNA or gDNA used as material had been derived from T cells, B-cell-depleted T cells, or PBMCs.

This clone occurred once. The identical CDR3 is also encoded by other nucleotide sequences in the sample. Germline CDR1 SGDLS, CDR2 YYNGEE. With V trimmed by 3 bases and J by 7 bases, 8 bases remained unmatched. The CDR3 runs 16 residues. As handled by the study authors: Amplified reference gene primers provided the basis for estimating nucleated cell counts. Profiled with immunoSEQ multiplex PCR; TCRdb holds only in-frame clones, not every one. From that table come the V and J calls and clone size; the DNA was used to work out D and trimming. The data contain over 200,000 clones, approximately 82% of them seen just once; the ten biggest clones take up roughly 8.8%.

The clonotype originates from a woman between 50 and 59 years old with acute or convalescent COVID-19. Input material: peripheral blood. The chain carries TRBV9 and TRBJ2-1; 12 bases fit TRBD2. As DNA, the CDR3 is TGTGCCAGCAGCGCATCTAGCGGGAGGGCGGGGAATGAGCAGTTCTTC. It is translated as CASSASSGRAGNEQFF.